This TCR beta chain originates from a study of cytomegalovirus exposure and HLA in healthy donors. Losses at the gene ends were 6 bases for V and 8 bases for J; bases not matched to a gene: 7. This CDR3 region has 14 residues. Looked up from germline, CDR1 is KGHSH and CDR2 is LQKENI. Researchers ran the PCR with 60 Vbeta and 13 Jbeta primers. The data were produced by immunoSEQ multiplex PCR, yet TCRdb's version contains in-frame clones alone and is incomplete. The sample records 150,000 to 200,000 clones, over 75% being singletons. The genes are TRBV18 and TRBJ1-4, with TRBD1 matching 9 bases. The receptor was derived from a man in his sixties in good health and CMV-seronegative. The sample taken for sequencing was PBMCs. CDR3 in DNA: TGTGCCAGCTCCCAAGGGACAGGGAGAGAAAAACTGTTTTTT. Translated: CASSQGTGREKLFF.